What follows describes a single T cell receptor (beta chain). The sample belongs to a study of control samples from healthy donors and cancer patients. Germline V gene sequence: CDR1 LNHNV, CDR2 YYDKDF (reference sequence). Trimming cost V 3 bases and J 7 bases, with 13 bases left between them. The CDR3 is 14 amino acids. Libraries were prepared by immunoSEQ multiplex PCR; TCRdb keeps only in-frame clonotypes and omits some of them. The data show hundreds of thousands of clones, with 80% to 95% seen just once and 5.5% to 8% held by the top ten. The source is a man aged 35 to 55 with head and neck cancer. Sequencing was performed on PBMCs. The rearrangement joins TRBV15 to TRBJ1-5; D ambiguous. The CDR3 DNA reads TGTGCCACCAGCAGTTCCATCTCGGGGCAGCCCCAGCATTTT. It is translated as CATSSSISGQPQHF.